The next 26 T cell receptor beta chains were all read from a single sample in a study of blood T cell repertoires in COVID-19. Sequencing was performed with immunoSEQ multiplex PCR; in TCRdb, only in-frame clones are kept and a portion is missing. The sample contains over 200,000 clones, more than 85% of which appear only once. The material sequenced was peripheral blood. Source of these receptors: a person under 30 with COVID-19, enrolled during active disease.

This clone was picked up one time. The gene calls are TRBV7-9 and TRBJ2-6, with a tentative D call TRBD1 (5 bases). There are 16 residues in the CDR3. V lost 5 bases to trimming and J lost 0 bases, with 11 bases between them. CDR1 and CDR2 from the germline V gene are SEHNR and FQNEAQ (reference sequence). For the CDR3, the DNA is TGTGCCAGCAGCGTTTCAGGGTACTCTGGGGCCAACGTCCTGACTTTC. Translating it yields CASSVSGYSGANVLTF.

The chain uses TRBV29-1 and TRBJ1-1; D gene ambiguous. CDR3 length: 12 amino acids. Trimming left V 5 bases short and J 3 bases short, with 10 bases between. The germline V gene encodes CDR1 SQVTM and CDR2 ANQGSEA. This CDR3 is CSVTKAYTEAFF. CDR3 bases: TGCAGCGTTACTAAGGCGTACACTGAAGCTTTCTTT.

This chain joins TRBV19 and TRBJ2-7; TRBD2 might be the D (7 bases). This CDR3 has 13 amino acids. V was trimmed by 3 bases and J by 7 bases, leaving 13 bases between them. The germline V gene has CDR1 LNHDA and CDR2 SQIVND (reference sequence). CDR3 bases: TGTGCCAGTAGTATTGTAGGGGGAGGGGAGCAGTACTTC. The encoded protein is CASSIVGGGEQYF.

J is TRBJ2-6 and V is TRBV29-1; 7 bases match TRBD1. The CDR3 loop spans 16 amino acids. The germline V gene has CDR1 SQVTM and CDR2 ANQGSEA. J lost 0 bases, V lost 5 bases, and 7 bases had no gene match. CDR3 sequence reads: CSVSGTEDSGANVLTF. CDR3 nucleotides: TGCAGCGTTTCCGGGACAGAAGACTCTGGGGCCAACGTCCTGACTTTC.

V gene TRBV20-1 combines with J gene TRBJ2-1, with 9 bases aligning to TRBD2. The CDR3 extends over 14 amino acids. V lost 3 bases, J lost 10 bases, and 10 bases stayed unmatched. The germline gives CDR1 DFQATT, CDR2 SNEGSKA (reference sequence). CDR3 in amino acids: CSASGGTSLREQFF. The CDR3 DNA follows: TGCAGTGCTAGTGGCGGGACTAGCCTGAGGGAGCAGTTCTTC.

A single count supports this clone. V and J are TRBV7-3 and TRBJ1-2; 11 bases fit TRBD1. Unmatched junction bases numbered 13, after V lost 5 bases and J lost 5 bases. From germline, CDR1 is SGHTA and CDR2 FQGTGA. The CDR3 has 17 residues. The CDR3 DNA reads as TGTGCCAGCAGCCCGGACAGGGGGCACGGTCTTGGGTATGGCTACACCTTC. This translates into CASSPDRGHGLGYGYTF.

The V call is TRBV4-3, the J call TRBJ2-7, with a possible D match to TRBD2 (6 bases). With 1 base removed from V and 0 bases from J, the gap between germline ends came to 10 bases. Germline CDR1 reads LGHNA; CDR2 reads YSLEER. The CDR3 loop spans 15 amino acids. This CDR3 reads CASSQGDGSSYEQYF. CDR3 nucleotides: TGCGCCAGCAGCCAAGGAGACGGGAGCTCCTACGAGCAGTACTTC.

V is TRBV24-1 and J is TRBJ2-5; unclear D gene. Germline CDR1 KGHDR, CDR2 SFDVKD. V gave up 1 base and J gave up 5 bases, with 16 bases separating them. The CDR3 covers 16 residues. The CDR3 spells CATSDFQLAGRETQYF. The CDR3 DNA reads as TGTGCCACCAGTGATTTTCAGTTGGCAGGCAGGGAGACCCAGTACTTC.

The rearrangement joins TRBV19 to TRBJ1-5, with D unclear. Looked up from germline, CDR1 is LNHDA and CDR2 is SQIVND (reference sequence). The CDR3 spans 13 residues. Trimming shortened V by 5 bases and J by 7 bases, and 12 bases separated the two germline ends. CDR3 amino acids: CASSDWTGQPQHF. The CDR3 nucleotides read TGTGCCAGTAGTGATTGGACTGGGCAGCCCCAGCATTTT.

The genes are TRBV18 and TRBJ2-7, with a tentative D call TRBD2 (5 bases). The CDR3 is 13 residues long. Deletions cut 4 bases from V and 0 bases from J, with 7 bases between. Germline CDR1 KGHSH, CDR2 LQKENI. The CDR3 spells CASSRGSSYEQYF. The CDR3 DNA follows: TGTGCCAGCTCACGTGGGAGCTCCTACGAGCAGTACTTC. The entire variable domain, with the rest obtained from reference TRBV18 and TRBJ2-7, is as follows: NAGVMQNPRHLVRRRGQEARLRCSPMKGHSHVYWYRQLPEEGLKFMVYLQKENIIDESGMPKERFSAEFPKEGPSILRIQQVVRGDSAAYFCASSRGSSYEQYFGPGTRLTVT.

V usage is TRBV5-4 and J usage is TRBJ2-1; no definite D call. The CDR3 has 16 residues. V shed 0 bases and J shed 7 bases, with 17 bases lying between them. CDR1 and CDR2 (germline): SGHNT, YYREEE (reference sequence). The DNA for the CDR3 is TGTGCCAGCAGCTTGGCGCTTGCGACTTCACATAATGAGCAGTTCTTC. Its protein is CASSLALATSHNEQFF.

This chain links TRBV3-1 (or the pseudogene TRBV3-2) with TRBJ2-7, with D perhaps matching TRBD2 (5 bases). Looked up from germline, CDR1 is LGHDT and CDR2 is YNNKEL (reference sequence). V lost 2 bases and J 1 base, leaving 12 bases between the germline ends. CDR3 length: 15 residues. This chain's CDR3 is CASSQLWRSSYEQYF. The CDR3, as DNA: TGTGCCAGCAGCCAACTTTGGAGGAGTTCCTACGAGCAGTACTTC.

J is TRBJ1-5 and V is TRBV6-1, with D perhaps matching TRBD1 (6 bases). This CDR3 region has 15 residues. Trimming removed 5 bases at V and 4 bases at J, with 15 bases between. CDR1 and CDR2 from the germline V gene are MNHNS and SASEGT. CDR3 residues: CASSQQGGGNQPQHF. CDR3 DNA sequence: TGTGCCAGCAGTCAACAGGGAGGGGGAAATCAGCCCCAGCATTTT.

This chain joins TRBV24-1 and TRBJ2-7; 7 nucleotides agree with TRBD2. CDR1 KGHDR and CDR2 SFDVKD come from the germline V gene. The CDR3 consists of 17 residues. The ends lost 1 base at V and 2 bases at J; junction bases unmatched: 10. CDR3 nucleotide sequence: TGTGCCACCAGTGATTTTCCGACTAGCCTTAGGGCCTACGAGCAGTACTTC. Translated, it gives CATSDFPTSLRAYEQYF.

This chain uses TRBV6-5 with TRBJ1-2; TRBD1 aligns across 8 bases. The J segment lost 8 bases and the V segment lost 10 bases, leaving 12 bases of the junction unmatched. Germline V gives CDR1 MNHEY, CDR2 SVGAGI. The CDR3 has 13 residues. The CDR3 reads CATWDRPLGGYTF. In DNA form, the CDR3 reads TGTGCCACCTGGGACAGGCCCTTAGGGGGCTACACCTTC.

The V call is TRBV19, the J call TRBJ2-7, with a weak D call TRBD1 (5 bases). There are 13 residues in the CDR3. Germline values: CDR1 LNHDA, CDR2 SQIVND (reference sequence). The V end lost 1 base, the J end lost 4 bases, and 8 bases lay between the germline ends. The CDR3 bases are TGTGCCAGTAGTATAGGCAGGGCGTACGAGCAGTACTTC. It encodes CASSIGRAYEQYF.

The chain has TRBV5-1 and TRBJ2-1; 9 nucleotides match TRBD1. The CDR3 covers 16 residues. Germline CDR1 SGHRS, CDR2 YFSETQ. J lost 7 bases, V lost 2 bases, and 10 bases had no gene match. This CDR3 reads CASSFRRDRVINEQFF. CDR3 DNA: TGCGCCAGCAGCTTCCGACGGGACAGGGTAATTAATGAGCAGTTCTTC.

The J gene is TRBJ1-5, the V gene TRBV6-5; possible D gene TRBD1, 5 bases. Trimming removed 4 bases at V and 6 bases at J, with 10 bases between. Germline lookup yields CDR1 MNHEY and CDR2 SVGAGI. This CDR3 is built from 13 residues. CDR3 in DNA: TGTGCCAGCAGTTCGGGGGAGACTCAGCCCCAGCATTTT. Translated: CASSSGETQPQHF.

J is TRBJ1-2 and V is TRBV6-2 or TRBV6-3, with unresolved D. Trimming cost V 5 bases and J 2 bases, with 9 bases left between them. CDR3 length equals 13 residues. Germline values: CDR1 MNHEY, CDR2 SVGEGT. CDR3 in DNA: TGTGCCAGCAGTCGATCCGGGAACTATGGCTACACCTTC. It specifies CASSRSGNYGYTF.

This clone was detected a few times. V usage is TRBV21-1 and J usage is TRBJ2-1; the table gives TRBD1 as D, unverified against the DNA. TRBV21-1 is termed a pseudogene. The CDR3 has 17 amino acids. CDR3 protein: CASSKDCRALSYNEQFF. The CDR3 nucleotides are TGTGCCAGCAGCAAAGATTGCAGGGCGCTTTCCTACAATGAGCAGTTCTTC.

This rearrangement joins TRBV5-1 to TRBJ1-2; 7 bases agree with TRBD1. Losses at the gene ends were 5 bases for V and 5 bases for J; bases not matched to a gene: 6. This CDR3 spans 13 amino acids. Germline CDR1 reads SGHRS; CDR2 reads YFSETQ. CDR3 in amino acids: CASSLTGTYGYTF. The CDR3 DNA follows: TGCGCCAGCAGTCTGACAGGGACGTATGGCTACACCTTC.

Here the CDR3 reads CSVKGQGGSYEQYF. Here the CDR3 DNA reads TGCAGCGTCAAGGGACAGGGGGGGTCCTACGAGCAGTACTTC. The rearrangement joins TRBV29-1 to TRBJ2-7; TRBD1 matches 11 bases. Trimming took 6 bases from V and 1 from J; bases not matched to a gene: 5. The germline V gene has CDR1 SQVTM and CDR2 ANQGSEA. This CDR3 has 14 amino acids.

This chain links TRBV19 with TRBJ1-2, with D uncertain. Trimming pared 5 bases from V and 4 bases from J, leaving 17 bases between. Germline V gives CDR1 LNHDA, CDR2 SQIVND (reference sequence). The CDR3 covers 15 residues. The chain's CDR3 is CASSFSGGNFYGYTF. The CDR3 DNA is TGTGCCAGTAGTTTCTCCGGCGGCAACTTCTATGGCTACACCTTC. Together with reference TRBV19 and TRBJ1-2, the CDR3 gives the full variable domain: DGGITQSPKYLFRKEGQNVTLSCEQNLNHDAMYWYRQDPGQGLRLIYYSQIVNDFQKGDIAEGYSVSREKKESFPLTVTSAQKNPTAFYLCASSFSGGNFYGYTFGSGTRLTVV.

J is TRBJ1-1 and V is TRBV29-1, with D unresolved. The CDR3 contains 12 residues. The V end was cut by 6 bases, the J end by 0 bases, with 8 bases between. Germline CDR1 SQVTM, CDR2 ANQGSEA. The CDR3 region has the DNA TGCAGCGTGAACAGCTTGAACACTGAAGCTTTCTTT. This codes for CSVNSLNTEAFF.

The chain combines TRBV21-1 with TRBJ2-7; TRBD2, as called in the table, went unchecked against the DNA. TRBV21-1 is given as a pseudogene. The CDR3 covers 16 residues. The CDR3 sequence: CASSNGWQRWNYEQYF. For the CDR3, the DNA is TGTGCCAGCAGCAATGGGTGGCAGCGGTGGAACTACGAGCAGTACTTC.

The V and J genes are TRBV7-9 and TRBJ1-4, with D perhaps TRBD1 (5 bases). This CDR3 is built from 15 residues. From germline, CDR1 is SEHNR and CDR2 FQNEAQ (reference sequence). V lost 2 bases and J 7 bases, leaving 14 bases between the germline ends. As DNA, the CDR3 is TGTGCCAGCAGCTTACCGGGACTCGGTGTTGAAAAACTGTTTTTT. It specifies CASSLPGLGVEKLFF.